What follows are 31 T cell receptor beta chains derived from one specimen sequenced in a study of T cells after yellow fever vaccination (dated by TCRdb to the late 2010s). The receptor library was made with 5' RACE. The sequencer was an Illumina HiSeq 2500. TCRdb itself trimmed the public reads at Q25 with fastp, ran MiXCR and retained productive beta chains. Identical CDR3 proteins give one entry, which carries the most common genes and DNA. Counted in this sample were roughly 100,000 distinct CDR3 sequences; around 9.8% of them appeared once. Around a sixth of the sample is held by the ten biggest clonotypes. In the paper's terms, the treatment or condition label means: live attenuated yellow fever vaccine strain. The specimen comprised CD8+ T cells not binding an NS4B(214-222) dextramer, sorted from PBMCs, sampled around 14 days after the first yellow fever vaccination. The label giving this sample's cell subset or site can be read as: NS4B epitope dextramer-negative CD8 T cells. The receptors were sampled from a man aged 18 to 30 who received the YFV17D yellow fever vaccine.

This clonotype was found once. The rearrangement joins TRBV2 to TRBJ2-7; TRBD1 might be the D (6 bases). Deletions cut 3 bases from V and 2 bases from J, with 11 bases between. The V gene's germline CDR1 is SNHLY and CDR2 FYNNEI. The CDR3 loop spans 14 amino acids. The DNA of the CDR3 is TGTGCCAGCAGTGACATTAACAGGGCCTACGAGCAGTACTTC. Protein: CASSDINRAYEQYF.

This clonotype was observed a handful of times. The J gene is TRBJ1-5, the V gene TRBV2; D unclear. Looked up from germline, CDR1 is SNHLY and CDR2 is FYNNEI. V lost 3 bases to trimming and J lost 6 bases, with 12 bases between them. The CDR3 has 14 residues. The DNA for the CDR3 is TGTGCCAGCAGTGATCACGGCGGTGGTCAGCCCCAGCATTTT. This encodes CASSDHGGGQPQHF. The full variable domain, its missing parts supplied by reference TRBV2 and TRBJ1-5, is EPEVTQTPSHQVTQMGQEVILRCVPISNHLYFYWYRQILGQKVEFLVSFYNNEISEKSEIFDDQFSVERPDGSNFTLKIRSTKLEDSAMYFCASSDHGGGQPQHFGDGTRLSIL.

This clonotype was detected a few times. J is TRBJ1-5 and V is TRBV7-2; D is unresolved. The germline V and J ends were trimmed by 1 base and 2 bases, with 12 bases remaining between them. Germline CDR1 is SGHTA and CDR2 is FQGNSA. The CDR3 length is 16 residues. The CDR3 DNA is TGTGCCAGCAGCTTAGTGCGGTCTTTGGGCAATCAGCCCCAGCATTTT. Translated, it gives CASSLVRSLGNQPQHF.

This clonotype was recorded a few times. This chain connects TRBV28 to TRBJ2-3; 10 nucleotides agree with TRBD2. Trimming removed 7 bases from V and 0 bases from J; junction bases left unmatched: 16. The CDR3 is 19 residues long. Germline V gene lookup returns CDR1 MDHEN and CDR2 SYDVKM. The CDR3 DNA is TGTGCCAGCACCCCCGACGCGCTAGCGGGGGAACATAGCACAGATACGCAGTATTTT. It encodes CASTPDALAGEHSTDTQYF.

This clonotype came up a few times. The genes are TRBV19 and TRBJ1-1; D uncertain. V was trimmed by 2 bases and J by 6 bases, leaving 10 bases between them. The CDR3 has 13 amino acids. Per the germline V gene, CDR1 is LNHDA and CDR2 is SQIVND (reference sequence). CDR3 amino acids: CASSIKGGSEAFF. The CDR3 DNA is TGTGCCAGTAGTATAAAGGGTGGGTCTGAAGCTTTCTTT.

In its sample, this clonotype was seen a few times. The chain links TRBV6-1 to TRBJ1-1; D not certain. V dropped 5 bases and J dropped 4 bases, with 20 bases sitting between them. The CDR3 is 16 residues long. The germline V gene encodes CDR1 MNHNS and CDR2 SASEGT. The CDR3 DNA follows: TGTGCCAGCAGTCTGAGACCCAGAGGGAGCTTCACTGAAGCTTTCTTT. Encoded protein: CASSLRPRGSFTEAFF.

This clonotype appeared many times. The chain has TRBV12-3 or TRBV12-4 and TRBJ2-2, with D unclear. Trimming cost V 8 bases and J 9 bases, with 16 bases left between them. The CDR3 contains 13 residues. CDR3 sequence (DNA): TGTGCCAGCGGAGTAGCCCATGTCCGGGAGCTGTTTTTT. Translation: CASGVAHVRELFF.

The gene calls are TRBV4-3 and TRBJ2-2; unclear D gene. CDR3 length: 14 residues. V was pared by 0 bases and J by 7 bases, with 9 bases between. The V gene's germline CDR1 is LGHNA and CDR2 YSLEER. DNA of the CDR3: TGCGCCAGCAGCCAAGACTTGTTGGGCGGGGAGCTGTTTTTT. This translates into CASSQDLLGGELFF.

This clonotype turned up a few times. The chain couples TRBV6-6 to TRBJ1-6; D uncertain. Looked up from germline, CDR1 is MNHNY and CDR2 is SVGAGI (reference sequence). V lost 5 bases and J 5 bases, leaving 4 bases between the germline ends. This CDR3 has 12 residues. CDR3 region: CASSGHNSPLHF. The CDR3 coding sequence is TGTGCCAGCAGTGGTCATAATTCACCCCTCCACTTT.

The chain recombines TRBV27 with TRBJ2-3; D is unclear. The germline V and J ends were trimmed by 3 bases and 0 bases, with 16 bases remaining between them. Germline lookup yields CDR1 MNHEY and CDR2 SMNVEV (reference sequence). The length of the CDR3 is 17 residues. The CDR3 is CASSFALVTASTDTQYF. DNA of the CDR3: TGTGCCAGCAGTTTTGCTTTGGTGACCGCTAGCACAGATACGCAGTATTTT.

This clonotype was seen a handful of times. The chain has TRBV18 and TRBJ1-3; no definite D call. V was pared by 8 bases and J by 0 bases, with 14 bases between. The CDR3 is made up of 15 amino acids. Per germline, CDR1 KGHSH and CDR2 LQKENI. The CDR3 region is CASASRGSSGNTIYF. DNA of the CDR3: TGTGCCAGCGCCAGCCGGGGAAGCTCTGGAAACACCATATATTTT. Filled out from reference TRBV18 and TRBJ1-3, the complete variable domain reads NAGVMQNPRHLVRRRGQEARLRCSPMKGHSHVYWYRQLPEEGLKFMVYLQKENIIDESGMPKERFSAEFPKEGPSILRIQQVVRGDSAAYFCASASRGSSGNTIYFGEGSWLTVV.

In its sample, this clonotype was seen a few times. The chain is built from TRBV7-8 and TRBJ2-1; TRBD1 aligns across 9 bases. V lost 4 bases and J lost 7; bases outside the gene matches: 2. The CDR3 totals 13 residues. Germline CDR1 and CDR2: SGHVS and FQNEAQ. The CDR3 nucleotides read TGTGCCAGCAGCTCACAGGGGGCAAATGAGCAGTTCTTC. It is translated as CASSSQGANEQFF.

In its sample, this clonotype was seen a few times. The CDR3 reads CASGSPQGGGRQPQHF. CDR3 nucleotides: TGTGCTAGTGGTTCCCCCCAAGGGGGCGGGAGGCAGCCCCAGCATTTT. The chain combines TRBV12-5 with TRBJ1-5; 7 nucleotides match TRBD1. There are 16 residues in the CDR3. The J segment lost 7 bases and the V segment lost 4 bases, leaving 13 bases of the junction unmatched. Germline assignment: CDR1 LGHNT and CDR2 FRNRAP.

J is TRBJ1-1 and V is TRBV5-1; TRBD1 matches 11 bases. Losses at the gene ends were 5 bases for V and 5 bases for J; bases not matched to a gene: 2. CDR3 size: 13 residues. Germline CDR1 is SGHRS and CDR2 is YFSETQ. DNA of the CDR3: TGCGCCAGCAGAGGGACAGGGGGGACTGAAGCTTTCTTT. Its translation is CASRGTGGTEAFF.

This clonotype was observed many times. The V and J genes are TRBV29-1 and TRBJ2-5; TRBD2 might be the D (6 bases). CDR1 and CDR2 (germline): SQVTM, ANQGSEA. The CDR3 sequence is 18 residues long. V lost 5 bases and J lost 5, with 30 bases in between. In DNA form, the CDR3 reads TGCAGCGTTCCGTACGAAACTAGCCTAGCGCAGGAGGTCGAGACCCAGTACTTC. It yields the protein CSVPYETSLAQEVETQYF.

This clonotype was picked up many times. The V and J genes are TRBV5-1 and TRBJ2-2; the match to TRBD1 covers 9 bases. The length of the CDR3 is 15 residues. V lost 4 bases to trimming and J lost 4 bases; unmatched junction nucleotides: 5. In germline, CDR1 is SGHRS, CDR2 YFSETQ. The CDR3 region is CASSPWDRATGELFF. The CDR3 DNA reads TGCGCCAGCAGCCCTTGGGACAGGGCCACCGGGGAGCTGTTTTTT.

This clonotype was picked up a small number of times. The rearrangement links TRBV4-3 to TRBJ2-2; 11 nucleotides line up with TRBD1. The trim removed 0 bases at V and 4 bases at J, leaving 4 bases unmatched. CDR3 size: 17 residues. Germline CDR1 LGHNA, CDR2 YSLEER. The CDR3 sequence is CASSQDQGTGGTGELFF. CDR3 sequence (DNA): TGCGCCAGCAGCCAAGATCAAGGGACAGGGGGCACCGGGGAGCTGTTTTTT.

The genes are TRBV5-6 and TRBJ2-1; TRBD2 aligns across 7 bases. The CDR3 has 16 residues. The junction had 7 bases not matched to a gene; V was cut back by 4 bases and J by 0 bases. Germline lookup yields CDR1 SGHDT and CDR2 YYEEEE. The DNA for the CDR3 is TGTGCCAGCAGCAACGGGGGGTACCCCTCCTACAATGAGCAGTTCTTC. Protein sequence: CASSNGGYPSYNEQFF.

This clonotype was found a few times. The V gene is TRBV6-4, the J gene TRBJ1-6; possibly TRBD1 for D (6 bases). Germline loops: CDR1 MRHNA, CDR2 SNTAGT. Trimming removed 5 bases at V and 9 bases at J, with 11 bases between. This CDR3 is built from 13 residues. The CDR3 sequence: CASSNRVASPLHF. DNA of the CDR3: TGTGCCAGCAGTAACAGGGTTGCTTCACCCCTCCACTTT.

The chain employs TRBV7-3 and TRBJ1-5, with 7 bases that match TRBD1. The CDR3 covers 17 residues. The V gene's germline CDR1 is SGHTA and CDR2 FQGTGA. V was pared by 4 bases and J by 0 bases, with 9 bases of the junction left unmatched. The CDR3 sequence: CASSYLPGQISNQPQHF. The CDR3 region has the DNA TGTGCCAGCAGCTACTTACCGGGACAGATTAGCAATCAGCCCCAGCATTTT.

The chain carries TRBV15 and TRBJ1-2; D call uncertain. With 7 bases removed from V and 10 bases from J, the gap between germline ends came to 22 bases. The CDR3 length is 14 residues. The germline V gene has CDR1 LNHNV and CDR2 YYDKDF (reference sequence). The DNA for the CDR3 is TGTGCCACCAAGGATCGGGTGGATTTGCTAGACTACACCTTC. Translating gives CATKDRVDLLDYTF.

V and J are TRBV30 and TRBJ1-5; tentative D call: TRBD1 (5 bases). The CDR3 is 14 amino acids. V was trimmed by 3 bases and J by 2 bases, leaving 11 bases between them. Germline values: CDR1 GTSNPN, CDR2 SVGIG (reference sequence). CDR3 in amino acids: CAWSGGSGNQPQHF. The CDR3 coding sequence is TGTGCCTGGAGCGGGGGGTCGGGCAATCAGCCCCAGCATTTT.

The sample holds a few counts of this clonotype. The chain is built from TRBV7-2 and TRBJ1-6, with D tentatively TRBD1 (6 bases). Germline V CDR1 and CDR2: SGHTA, FQGNSA. The V end was cut by 5 bases, the J end by 9 bases, with 17 bases between. The CDR3 length is 15 residues. In nucleotides, the CDR3 is TGTGCCAGCAGCCCAGGGGTAGGGGCGGCTTCACCCCTCCACTTT. Protein product: CASSPGVGAASPLHF.

The chain carries TRBV27 and TRBJ1-6, with 7 bases fitting TRBD1. Trimming cost V 6 bases and J 11 bases; bases outside gene matches: 7. This CDR3 has 13 residues. Germline CDR1 and CDR2: MNHEY and SMNVEV (reference sequence). The CDR3 reads CASSWTGKAPLHF. The CDR3 DNA follows: TGTGCCAGCAGCTGGACAGGAAAAGCACCCCTCCACTTT.

V is TRBV7-9 and J is TRBJ2-1; weak D call: TRBD2 (6 bases). In germline, CDR1 is SEHNR, CDR2 FQNEAQ (reference sequence). The CDR3 runs to 15 residues. The V end was cut by 8 bases, the J end by 8 bases, with 22 bases between. DNA of the CDR3: TGTGCCAGCCACCTCCCGGAGGGTAACCCCGATGAGCAGTTCTTC. It is translated as CASHLPEGNPDEQFF.

This clonotype was seen a few times. The chain carries TRBV20-1 and TRBJ2-4; 10 bases agree with TRBD2. CDR3 size: 17 residues. Germline values: CDR1 DFQATT, CDR2 SNEGSKA (reference sequence). V shed 3 bases, J shed 0 bases, and the junction held 8 bases outside the gene matches. The CDR3 coding sequence is TGCAGTGCTAGGTTGACTAGCGGGCCTCTAGCCAAAAACATTCAGTACTTC. As protein: CSARLTSGPLAKNIQYF.

On this clonotype: The junction departs from germline at one end; a sequencing error may be responsible. V usage is TRBV12-3 or TRBV12-4 and J usage is TRBJ1-4; a weak D match, TRBD1 (6 bases). This CDR3 has 17 residues. The CDR3 nucleotides are TGCGCCAGCAGTACTCTCCGGGGGGCGGCAGATGATGAAAAACTGTTTTTT. This gives the protein CASSTLRGAADDEKLFF.

This sequence joins TRBV27 and TRBJ2-3; D is perhaps TRBD1 or TRBD2 (5 bases each). The CDR3 is 16 residues long. CDR1 and CDR2 (germline): MNHEY, SMNVEV (reference sequence). The V end lost 5 bases, the J end lost 0 bases, and 15 bases lay between the germline ends. The DNA of the CDR3 is TGTGCCAGCAGTCCCTCCCCGGGACCTAGCACAGATACGCAGTATTTT. It yields the protein CASSPSPGPSTDTQYF.

This clonotype was detected only a few times. This chain joins TRBV7-2 and TRBJ1-4; D is unresolved. V lost 1 base and J lost 5, with 11 bases in between. The CDR3 length is 15 residues. Germline assignment: CDR1 SGHTA and CDR2 FQGNSA. The CDR3: CASSLVREFNEKLFF. The CDR3 DNA follows: TGTGCCAGCAGCTTAGTTAGGGAATTCAATGAAAAACTGTTTTTT.

This clonotype has only a few counts. The CDR3 sequence is CASSLATGGMDNEQFF. The CDR3 DNA follows: TGCGCCAGCAGCTTGGCAACAGGGGGCATGGACAATGAGCAGTTCTTC. The V call is TRBV5-1, the J call TRBJ2-1; the match to TRBD1 covers 9 bases. The CDR3 is made up of 16 amino acids. V trimming: 0 bases; J trimming: 5 bases; junction bases outside the gene matches: 6. Germline CDR1 reads SGHRS; CDR2 reads YFSETQ.

This clonotype was seen a few times. CDR3 sequence reads: CASSPQGPGEQYF. The CDR3 DNA follows: TGCGCCAGCAGCCCCCAGGGGCCGGGGGAGCAGTACTTC. The chain couples TRBV5-1 to TRBJ2-7, with a possible D match to TRBD1 (6 bases). V was trimmed by 4 bases and J by 7 bases, leaving 15 bases between them. The CDR3 loop spans 13 amino acids. Germline V lookup: CDR1 SGHRS, CDR2 YFSETQ.